Listed below are T cell receptor beta chains from one sample, sequenced in a study of early T cells in non-severe SARS-CoV-2 infection. Using its own MiXCR run on the 5' RACE reads, TCRdb lists one record per CDR3 protein. The repertoire holds 70,000 or so distinct CDR3 sequences, with 12% as singletons. The material sequenced was whole blood. The receptors were sampled from an adult who was a healthcare worker with PCR-confirmed SARS-CoV-2 infection or an uninfected control (not recorded which). Each CDR3 is given with its conserved first and last residue. D genes are given only for firm matches. The size of a clone is reported for some rows only, either as once, few or many, or as a class for expanded clones.

J | V | D | size | CDR3 | DNA
TRBJ2-3 | TRBV29-1 | TRBD1 | many | CSARQGSPTDTQYF | TGCAGCGCTAGACAGGGCTCCCCGACAGATACGCAGTATTTT
TRBJ2-7 | TRBV27 | NA | many | CASSPGPGYEQYF | TGTGCCAGCAGCCCGGGCCCTGGGTACGAGCAGTACTTC
TRBJ2-1 | TRBV9 | NA | NA | CASSVRLARSSYNEQFF | TGTGCCAGCAGCGTAAGGCTAGCGAGGAGCTCCTACAATGAGCAGTTCTTC
TRBJ2-1 | TRBV28 | TRBD2 | NA | CASRVYLVSGRANEQFF | TGTGCCAGCAGAGTATACCTGGTGAGCGGGAGGGCCAATGAGCAGTTCTTC
TRBJ2-1 | TRBV29-1 | NA | few | CSAPRLEEQFF | TGCAGCGCCCCACGCTTAGAGGAGCAGTTCTTC
TRBJ1-2 | TRBV28 | NA | NA | CASTLGTGGNYGYTF | TGTGCCAGCACCCTTGGAACGGGCGGAAACTATGGCTACACCTTC
TRBJ2-1 | TRBV11-2 | TRBD1 | few | CASIRGTGGLDEQFF | TGTGCCAGTATTAGGGGGACAGGGGGCCTCGATGAGCAGTTCTTC
TRBJ2-1 | TRBV27 | NA | many | CASSFTVGSYNEQFF | TGTGCCAGCAGTTTCACAGTGGGCTCCTACAATGAGCAGTTCTTC
TRBJ2-5 | TRBV5-5 | TRBD1 | NA | CASSTQAGTGGRETQYF | TGTGCCAGCAGCACCCAGGCCGGGACAGGGGGCAGAGAGACCCAGTACTTC
TRBJ2-1 | TRBV20-1 | TRBD2 | few | CSAHLAGGSSYNEQFF | TGCAGTGCTCATCTAGCGGGAGGTTCCTCCTACAATGAGCAGTTCTTC
TRBJ2-1 | TRBV9 | NA | many | CASSVKRQGHYNEQFF | TGTGCCAGCAGCGTAAAGCGGCAGGGACACTACAATGAGCAGTTCTTC
TRBJ2-2 | TRBV23-1 | NA | NA | CASSQSHRGQNTGELLF | TGCGCCAGCAGTCAATCACACCGGGGGCAGAACACCGGGGAGCTGCTTTTT
TRBJ2-1 | TRBV27 | TRBD2 | NA | CASSFLGTSGRRIYNEQFF | TGTGCCAGCAGTTTTCTAGGGACTAGCGGGAGGAGAATCTACAATGAGCAGTTCTTC
TRBJ2-5 | TRBV18 | NA | many | CASSPGEGVQETQYF | TGTGCCAGCTCACCAGGGGAAGGGGTCCAAGAGACCCAGTACTTC
TRBJ2-1 | TRBV19 | TRBD1 | few | CASSMGTALNEQFF | TGTGCCAGTAGTATGGGGACAGCTCTAAATGAGCAGTTCTTC
TRBJ2-5 | TRBV19 | TRBD1 | NA | CASSQFGTGEETQYF | TGTGCCAGTAGCCAGTTCGGGACAGGTGAAGAGACCCAGTACTTC
TRBJ2-1 | TRBV11-2 | NA | many | CASSPVVGAQGNEQFF | TGTGCCAGCAGCCCAGTTGTTGGGGCCCAGGGGAATGAGCAGTTCTTC
TRBJ1-4 | TRBV7-6 | NA | many | CASSLEDRSGEKLFF | TGTGCCAGCAGCTTAGAAGACAGGAGTGGTGAAAAACTGTTTTTT
TRBJ1-2 | TRBV5-1 | NA | many | CASSSDTTNYGYTF | TGCGCCAGCAGCTCCGACACGACTAACTATGGCTACACCTTC
TRBJ2-5 | TRBV7-7 | TRBD1 | many | CASSSGQDQETQYF | TGTGCCAGCAGCTCCGGACAGGACCAAGAGACCCAGTACTTC
TRBJ1-4 | TRBV29-1 | NA | medium-sized | CSVPGTVDEKLFF | TGCAGCGTCCCCGGGACGGTGGACGAAAAACTGTTTTTT
TRBJ2-3 | TRBV5-1 | NA | few | CASSFEGRDTQYF | TGCGCCAGCAGCTTTGAAGGGAGAGATACGCAGTATTTT
TRBJ1-5 | TRBV20-1 | NA | NA | CSAAGLTVVNQPQHF | TGCAGTGCAGCTGGTCTGACGGTAGTCAATCAGCCCCAGCATTTT
TRBJ1-1 | TRBV18 | NA | many | CASSPPQGQAFF | TGTGCCAGCTCACCACCCCAGGGGCAAGCTTTCTTT
TRBJ2-7 | TRBV30 | TRBD1 | many | CAWSGKGAPYEQYF | TGTGCCTGGAGTGGGAAGGGGGCCCCCTACGAGCAGTACTTC
TRBJ2-1 | TRBV4-1 | TRBD1 | few | CASSPYDRGPSEQFF | TGCGCCAGCAGCCCATATGACAGGGGGCCTAGTGAGCAGTTCTTC
TRBJ2-3 | TRBV20-1 | TRBD2 | many | CSGVAGGRTDTQYF | TGCAGTGGAGTAGCGGGAGGTAGAACAGATACGCAGTATTTT
TRBJ2-2 | TRBV4-1 | NA | many | CASSHRLLNTGELFF | TGCGCCAGCAGCCACCGACTACTAAACACCGGGGAGCTGTTTTTT
TRBJ2-1 | TRBV23-1 | NA | NA | CASSPPTSDEQFF | TGCGCCAGCAGTCCCCCGACTAGTGATGAGCAGTTCTTC
TRBJ2-3 | TRBV7-9 | NA | many | CASSFGRDTDTQYF | TGTGCCAGCAGCTTCGGCAGGGACACAGATACGCAGTATTTT
TRBJ2-5 | TRBV10-3 | NA | few | CAISEGEGETQYF | TGTGCCATCAGTGAGGGTGAGGGAGAGACCCAGTACTTC
TRBJ2-7 | TRBV12-3/TRBV12-4 | TRBD1 | many | CASSRRQGGEQYF | TGTGCCAGCAGTCGCCGACAGGGGGGGGAGCAGTACTTC
TRBJ2-5 | TRBV24-1 | NA | NA | CATSGADLETQYF | TGTGCCACCAGTGGTGCGGATTTAGAGACCCAGTACTTC
TRBJ2-7 | TRBV3-1 | NA | NA | CASSPTVHLDEQYF | TGTGCCAGCAGCCCGACAGTCCACTTAGACGAGCAGTACTTC
TRBJ1-2 | TRBV7-2 | NA | many | CASSLETRFYGYTF | TGTGCCAGCAGCTTAGAGACAAGATTCTATGGCTACACCTTC
TRBJ2-3 | TRBV4-2 | TRBD2 | NA | CASSQTTSGSLRDTQYF | TGTGCCAGCAGCCAAACGACTAGCGGGAGTTTGAGAGATACGCAGTATTTT
TRBJ1-1 | TRBV2 | NA | few | CASLGMNTEAFF | TGTGCCAGTTTGGGGATGAACACTGAAGCTTTCTTT
TRBJ2-1 | TRBV20-1 | NA | many | CSDVDLTQSSYNEQFF | TGCAGTGATGTGGATCTGACGCAAAGCTCCTACAATGAGCAGTTCTTC
TRBJ1-4 | TRBV11-2 | NA | NA | CASSTTGANEKLFF | TGTGCCAGCAGCACGACAGGAGCTAATGAAAAACTGTTTTTT
TRBJ2-3 | TRBV5-4 | NA | NA | CASSPPAGNTDTQYF | TGTGCCAGCAGCCCCCCCGCGGGAAACACAGATACGCAGTATTTT
TRBJ1-1 | TRBV5-1 | TRBD1 | NA | CASSETGGSTEAFF | TGCGCCAGCAGCGAGACAGGGGGCAGTACTGAAGCTTTCTTT
TRBJ2-5 | TRBV6-2/TRBV6-3 | TRBD2 | NA | CASTKRLAGSQETQYF | TGTGCCAGCACCAAGAGGCTAGCGGGGTCCCAAGAGACCCAGTACTTC
TRBJ1-6 | TRBV2 | NA | many | CASILDNSPLHF | TGTGCCAGCATCCTTGATAATTCACCCCTCCACTTT
TRBJ2-5 | TRBV7-9 | NA | NA | CASSLVETQYF | TGTGCCAGCAGCTTAGTGGAGACCCAGTACTTC
TRBJ1-4 | TRBV10-1 | TRBD1 | few | CASTRQGQPPNEKLFF | TGCGCCAGCACCCGACAGGGCCAACCCCCTAATGAAAAACTGTTTTTT
TRBJ2-3 | TRBV14 | TRBD2 | NA | CASSRRTSGTDTQYF | TGTGCCAGCAGCCGACGGACTAGCGGCACAGATACGCAGTATTTT
TRBJ1-2 | TRBV9 | NA | once | CASSPPMRGYTF | TGTGCCAGCAGCCCCCCGATGCGGGGCTACACCTTC
TRBJ1-1 | TRBV7-9 | NA | NA | CASRPLQGDTEAFF | TGTGCCAGCAGGCCACTACAGGGTGACACTGAAGCTTTCTTT
TRBJ2-1 | TRBV28 | TRBD2 | many | CASSSTLAGGPYNEQFF | TGTGCCAGCAGTTCGACACTAGCGGGAGGACCCTACAATGAGCAGTTCTTC